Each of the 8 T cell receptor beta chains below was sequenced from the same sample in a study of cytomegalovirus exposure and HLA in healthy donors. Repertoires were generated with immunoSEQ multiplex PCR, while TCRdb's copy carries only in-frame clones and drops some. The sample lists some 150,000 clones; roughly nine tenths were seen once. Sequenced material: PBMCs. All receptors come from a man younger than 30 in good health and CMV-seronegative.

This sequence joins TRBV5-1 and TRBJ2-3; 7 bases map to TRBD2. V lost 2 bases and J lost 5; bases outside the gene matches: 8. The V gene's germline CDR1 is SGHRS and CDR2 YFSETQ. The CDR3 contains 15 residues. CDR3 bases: TGCGCCAGCAGCTTTTCGAGGGAGGGCTTAGATACGCAGTATTTT. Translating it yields CASSFSREGLDTQYF.

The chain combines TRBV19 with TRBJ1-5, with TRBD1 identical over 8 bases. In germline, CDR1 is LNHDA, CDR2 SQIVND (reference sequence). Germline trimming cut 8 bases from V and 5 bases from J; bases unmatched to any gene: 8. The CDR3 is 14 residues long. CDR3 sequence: CASAGQGADQPQHF. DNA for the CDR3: TGTGCCAGTGCGGGTCAGGGGGCGGATCAGCCCCAGCATTTT.

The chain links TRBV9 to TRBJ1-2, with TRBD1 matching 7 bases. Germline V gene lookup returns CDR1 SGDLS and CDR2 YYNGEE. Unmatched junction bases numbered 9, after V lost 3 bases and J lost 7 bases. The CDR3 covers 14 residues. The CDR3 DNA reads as TGTGCCAGCAGCGGCCAAGGGGGCCAGATTGGCTACACCTTC. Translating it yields CASSGQGGQIGYTF.

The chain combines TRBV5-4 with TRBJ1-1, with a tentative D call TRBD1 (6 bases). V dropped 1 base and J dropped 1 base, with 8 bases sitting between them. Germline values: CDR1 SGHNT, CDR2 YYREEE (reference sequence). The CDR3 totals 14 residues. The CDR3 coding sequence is TGTGCCAGCAGCTTGTACAGGGCGAACACTGAAGCTTTCTTT. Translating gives CASSLYRANTEAFF.

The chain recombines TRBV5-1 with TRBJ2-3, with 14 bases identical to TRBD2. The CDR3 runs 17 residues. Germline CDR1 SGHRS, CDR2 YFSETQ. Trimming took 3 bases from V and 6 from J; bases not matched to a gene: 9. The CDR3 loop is CASSSNQGLAGVDTQYF. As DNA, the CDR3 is TGCGCCAGCAGCTCGAACCAGGGACTAGCGGGAGTTGATACGCAGTATTTT.

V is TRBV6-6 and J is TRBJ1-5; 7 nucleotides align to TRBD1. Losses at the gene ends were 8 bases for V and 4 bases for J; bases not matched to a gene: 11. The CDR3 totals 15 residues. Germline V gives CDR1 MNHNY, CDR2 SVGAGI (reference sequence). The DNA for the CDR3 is TGTGCCAGCGGGATAGGGGACAGCGGGAATCAGCCCCAGCATTTT. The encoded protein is CASGIGDSGNQPQHF.

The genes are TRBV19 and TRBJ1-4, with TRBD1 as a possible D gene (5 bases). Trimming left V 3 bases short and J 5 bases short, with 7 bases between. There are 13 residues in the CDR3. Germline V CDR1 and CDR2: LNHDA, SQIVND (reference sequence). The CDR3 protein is CASSIRTNEKLFF. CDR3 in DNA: TGTGCCAGTAGTATCCGGACAAATGAAAAACTGTTTTTT. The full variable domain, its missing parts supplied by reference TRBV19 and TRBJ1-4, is DGGITQSPKYLFRKEGQNVTLSCEQNLNHDAMYWYRQDPGQGLRLIYYSQIVNDFQKGDIAEGYSVSREKKESFPLTVTSAQKNPTAFYLCASSIRTNEKLFFGSGTQLSVL.

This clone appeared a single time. CDR3 region: CASSHTGGEGYTF. For the CDR3, the DNA is TGCGCCAGCAGCCATACCGGGGGGGAAGGCTACACCTTC. J is TRBJ1-2 and V is TRBV4-3; weak D call: TRBD1 (5 bases). CDR1 LGHNA and CDR2 YSLEER come from the germline V gene. Trimming removed 3 bases from V and 8 bases from J, with 13 bases in between. This CDR3 comprises 13 residues.